The sequence of this T cell receptor beta chain was determined in a study of T cell responses to AZD1222 COVID-19 vaccine. Study results and caveats: White British ancestry dominated among donors, who included more females, and clonal diversity was possibly underestimated. Spike-specific TCR breadth and depth rose after two AZD1222 doses. The number of AZD1222 recipients seropositive at baseline was only five or six.

This clone was recorded a few times. The antigen is unknown. The sample carries other DNA sequences with the same CDR3. TCRdb's copy holds only in-frame clones and misses some; the assay was immunoSEQ multiplex PCR. The data contain 75,000 to 85,000 clones, approximately 90% of them singletons. This clonotype was obtained from an adult in good health. The starting material was peripheral blood, obtained on day 0 of AZD1222 vaccination.

CDR3 DNA sequence: TGTGCCAGCAGCTTAAACGGGGGAAGTGAGACCCAGTACTTC. Protein product: CASSLNGGSETQYF. The chain recombines TRBV7-3 with TRBJ2-5; TRBD2 is a possible D gene (6 bases). CDR3 length equals 14 residues. V was cut by 1 base and J by 5 bases, with 11 bases left in between. The germline CDR1 and CDR2 sequences are SGHTA and FQGTGA.